Sequencing of this T cell receptor beta chain was carried out in a study of blood T cell repertoires in COVID-19. Across the study: Some COVID-19 samples were acute and others convalescent; all came from the United States, Italy and Spain. PBMCs, B-cell-depleted T cells, or T cells provided the cDNA or gDNA that made up the material.

In the original processing: The authors estimated nucleated cell counts from reference gene primer amplification. The assay was immunoSEQ multiplex PCR, and TCRdb's table has in-frame clones only and misses some. The V and J calls and clone size come from that table; D and trimming were worked out from the DNA. This sample yields about 89,000 clones, of which approximately 90% are seen a single time; 15% belongs to the top ten. The specimen was peripheral blood. The sequence came from a male donor with acute or convalescent COVID-19.

The CDR3 here is CASSTTAGLFF. The CDR3 bases are TGTGCCAGCAGCACCACTGCGGGGCTGTTTTTT. The gene calls are TRBV21-1 and TRBJ1-4. TRBV21-1 has pseudogene status. The CDR3 sequence is 11 residues long.